This passage covers 10 T cell receptor beta chains from one sample sequenced in a study of T cells after yellow fever vaccination. MiXCR, run by TCRdb on the 5' RACE reads, gives a single entry per CDR3 protein. The repertoire includes some 350,000 distinct CDR3 sequences, around 4.1% of them detected once, and approximately 25% sits in the top ten. The starting material was PBMCs, obtained 5 days after the yellow fever booster vaccination. These receptors were obtained from a man between 18 and 29 years old who received the YFV17D yellow fever vaccine.

This clonotype appeared a few times. This sequence joins TRBV9 and TRBJ2-1; TRBD2 agrees at 11 bases. Looked up from germline, CDR1 is SGDLS and CDR2 is YYNGEE. Trimming took 6 bases from V and 9 from J; bases not matched to a gene: 8. The CDR3 is made up of 14 amino acids. The CDR3 DNA sequence: TGTGCCAGCACCCCGACTAGCGGGGCTATTGAGCAGTTCTTC. This sequence encodes CASTPTSGAIEQFF.

This clonotype occurred a few times. The chain couples TRBV5-1 to TRBJ2-2; 14 bases are shared with TRBD2. This CDR3 is built from 20 residues. The J segment lost 4 bases and the V segment lost 0 bases, leaving 11 bases of the junction unmatched. CDR1 is SGHRS and CDR2 is YFSETQ in the germline V gene. The CDR3 DNA sequence: TGCGCCAGCAGCTTGGCCGGGGGACTAGCGGGGGCCTTAGGCACCGGGGAGCTGTTTTTT. The encoded protein is CASSLAGGLAGALGTGELFF. Together with reference TRBV5-1 and TRBJ2-2, the CDR3 gives the full variable domain: KAGVTQTPRYLIKTRGQQVTLSCSPISGHRSVSWYQQTPGQGLQFLFEYFSETQRNKGNFPGRFSGRQFSNSRSEMNVSTLELGDSALYLCASSLAGGLAGALGTGELFFGEGSRLTVL.

This clonotype was recorded a few times. V gene TRBV5-4 combines with J gene TRBJ2-5; D remains ambiguous. The V and J ends lost 2 bases and 5 bases respectively, with 10 bases between them. The CDR3 covers 13 residues. Germline V CDR1 and CDR2: SGHNT, YYREEE (reference sequence). The CDR3 DNA reads TGTGCCAGCAGCTTAGGGCTCACGGAGACCCAGTACTTC. This translates into CASSLGLTETQYF.

This clonotype was counted between two and nine times. The V gene is TRBV7-2, the J gene TRBJ1-1; perhaps TRBD1 as D (5 bases). The V end was cut by 3 bases, the J end by 5 bases, with 10 bases between. The CDR3 covers 13 residues. CDR1 and CDR2 from the germline V gene are SGHTA and FQGNSA. CDR3 in amino acids: CASSFGWGTEAFF. CDR3 nucleotides: TGTGCCAGCAGCTTTGGGTGGGGGACTGAAGCTTTCTTT.

This clonotype occurred many times. The chain couples TRBV5-1 to TRBJ2-3, with TRBD1 identical over 9 bases. The trim removed 4 bases at V and 3 bases at J, leaving 12 bases unmatched. Germline V gene data show CDR1 as SGHRS and CDR2 as YFSETQ. CDR3 length: 17 amino acids. CDR3 protein: CASSQWLGGQGTDTQYF. CDR3 DNA sequence: TGCGCCAGCAGCCAATGGTTAGGGGGACAGGGAACAGATACGCAGTATTTT.

J is TRBJ1-4 and V is TRBV6-5; D remains ambiguous. V lost 1 base and J 7 bases, leaving 13 bases between the germline ends. Germline V lookup: CDR1 MNHEY, CDR2 SVGAGI. The CDR3 is 15 residues long. The CDR3: CASSYLDPRVEKLFF. The DNA for the CDR3 is TGTGCCAGCAGTTACTTGGACCCCCGGGTTGAAAAACTGTTTTTT.

At least ten counts were recorded for this clonotype. The J gene is TRBJ1-1, the V gene TRBV6-6, with TRBD1 as a possible D gene (6 bases). This CDR3 comprises 15 residues. The V and J ends lost 5 bases and 5 bases respectively, with 18 bases between them. CDR1 is MNHNY, CDR2 SVGAGI, per germline (reference sequence). The CDR3 DNA sequence: TGTGCCAGCAGTACCCCCGGGAGGGGGGGAACTGAAGCTTTCTTT. Translated: CASSTPGRGGTEAFF.

The chain is built from TRBV20-1 and TRBJ2-3; TRBD2 aligns across 11 bases. The CDR3 has 13 residues. Germline assignment: CDR1 DFQATT and CDR2 SNEGSKA (reference sequence). V lost 8 bases and J lost 11; bases outside the gene matches: 12. The CDR3, as DNA: TGCAGTCCGAATACCGGGACTAGCGGAAGGCAGTATTTT. Protein sequence: CSPNTGTSGRQYF.

The V and J genes are TRBV20-1 and TRBJ2-7, with TRBD1 matching 8 bases. Trimming cost V 6 bases and J 4 bases; bases outside gene matches: 11. Germline CDR1 reads DFQATT; CDR2 reads SNEGSKA (reference sequence). The CDR3 loop spans 14 amino acids. The CDR3 sequence: CSAPLGRGLYEQYF. The CDR3 DNA reads TGCAGTGCCCCTCTGGGCAGGGGGCTTTACGAGCAGTACTTC.

This chain connects TRBV20-1 to TRBJ2-5; 7 nucleotides agree with TRBD2. The germline V gene encodes CDR1 DFQATT and CDR2 SNEGSKA (reference sequence). J lost 5 bases, V lost 5 bases, and 11 bases had no gene match. CDR3 size: 14 residues. The CDR3 region has the DNA TGCAGTGCTCCACCTAGCGGAACCTCCGAGACCCAGTACTTC. Translated: CSAPPSGTSETQYF.